Listed below are T cell receptor beta chains from one sample, sequenced in a study of CD8 T cells in Susac syndrome. TCRdb reanalysed the immunoSEQ multiplex PCR reads using MiXCR and keeps one entry per CDR3 protein. The sample holds roughly 200,000 distinct CDR3 sequences, almost 96% seen once. The sample consisted of CD4+ T cells from PBMCs. Receptors originate from a human donor with multiple sclerosis. Both conserved end residues are part of each CDR3. A D gene is named only where the DNA matches it firmly. The size field is filled for only some rows; it gives once, few, many or a size class.

j_gene: TRBJ2-5
abundance: -
d_gene: -
v_gene: TRBV4-2
CDR3aa: CASSQDLRAGITQYF
CDR3nt: TGTGCCAGCAGCCAAGATCTGAGGGCAGGGATAACCCAGTACTTC

j_gene: TRBJ2-7
abundance: -
d_gene: -
v_gene: TRBV20-1
CDR3aa: CSADDQTYEQYF
CDR3nt: TGCAGTGCGGATGACCAAACCTACGAGCAGTACTTC

j_gene: TRBJ1-2
abundance: once
d_gene: -
v_gene: TRBV18
CDR3aa: CASSPLRGPDYGYTF
CDR3nt: TGTGCCAGCTCACCACTCAGGGGTCCGGACTATGGCTACACCTTC

j_gene: TRBJ1-5
abundance: -
d_gene: TRBD1
v_gene: TRBV19
CDR3aa: CASRPGQAINQPQHF
CDR3nt: TGTGCCAGTAGGCCGGGACAGGCGATCAATCAGCCCCAGCATTTT

j_gene: TRBJ2-4
abundance: -
d_gene: -
v_gene: TRBV10-3
CDR3aa: CAISELGLAKNIQYF
CDR3nt: TGTGCCATCAGTGAGCTCGGTCTAGCCAAAAACATTCAGTACTTC

j_gene: TRBJ2-6
abundance: -
d_gene: -
v_gene: TRBV12-3/TRBV12-4
CDR3aa: CASSFEGSGANVLTF
CDR3nt: TGTGCCAGCAGTTTTGAGGGGTCTGGGGCCAACGTCCTGACTTTC

j_gene: TRBJ2-3
abundance: -
d_gene: -
v_gene: TRBV30
CDR3aa: CAWSRSSAGLDTQYF
CDR3nt: TGTGCCTGGAGTCGTTCGAGCGCCGGGCTGGATACGCAGTATTTT

j_gene: TRBJ2-6
abundance: few
d_gene: -
v_gene: TRBV11-2
CDR3aa: CASSLEGTGANVLTF
CDR3nt: TGTGCCAGCAGCTTAGAAGGGACTGGGGCCAACGTCCTGACTTTC

j_gene: TRBJ2-3
abundance: once
d_gene: TRBD2
v_gene: TRBV12-5
CDR3aa: CASGLVLARTDTQYF
CDR3nt: TGTGCTAGTGGTTTGGTACTAGCGCGCACAGATACGCAGTATTTT

j_gene: TRBJ2-4
abundance: -
d_gene: TRBD1
v_gene: TRBV13
CDR3aa: CASSHGTGGAKNIQYF
CDR3nt: TGTGCCAGCAGCCATGGGACAGGGGGGGCCAAAAACATTCAGTACTTC